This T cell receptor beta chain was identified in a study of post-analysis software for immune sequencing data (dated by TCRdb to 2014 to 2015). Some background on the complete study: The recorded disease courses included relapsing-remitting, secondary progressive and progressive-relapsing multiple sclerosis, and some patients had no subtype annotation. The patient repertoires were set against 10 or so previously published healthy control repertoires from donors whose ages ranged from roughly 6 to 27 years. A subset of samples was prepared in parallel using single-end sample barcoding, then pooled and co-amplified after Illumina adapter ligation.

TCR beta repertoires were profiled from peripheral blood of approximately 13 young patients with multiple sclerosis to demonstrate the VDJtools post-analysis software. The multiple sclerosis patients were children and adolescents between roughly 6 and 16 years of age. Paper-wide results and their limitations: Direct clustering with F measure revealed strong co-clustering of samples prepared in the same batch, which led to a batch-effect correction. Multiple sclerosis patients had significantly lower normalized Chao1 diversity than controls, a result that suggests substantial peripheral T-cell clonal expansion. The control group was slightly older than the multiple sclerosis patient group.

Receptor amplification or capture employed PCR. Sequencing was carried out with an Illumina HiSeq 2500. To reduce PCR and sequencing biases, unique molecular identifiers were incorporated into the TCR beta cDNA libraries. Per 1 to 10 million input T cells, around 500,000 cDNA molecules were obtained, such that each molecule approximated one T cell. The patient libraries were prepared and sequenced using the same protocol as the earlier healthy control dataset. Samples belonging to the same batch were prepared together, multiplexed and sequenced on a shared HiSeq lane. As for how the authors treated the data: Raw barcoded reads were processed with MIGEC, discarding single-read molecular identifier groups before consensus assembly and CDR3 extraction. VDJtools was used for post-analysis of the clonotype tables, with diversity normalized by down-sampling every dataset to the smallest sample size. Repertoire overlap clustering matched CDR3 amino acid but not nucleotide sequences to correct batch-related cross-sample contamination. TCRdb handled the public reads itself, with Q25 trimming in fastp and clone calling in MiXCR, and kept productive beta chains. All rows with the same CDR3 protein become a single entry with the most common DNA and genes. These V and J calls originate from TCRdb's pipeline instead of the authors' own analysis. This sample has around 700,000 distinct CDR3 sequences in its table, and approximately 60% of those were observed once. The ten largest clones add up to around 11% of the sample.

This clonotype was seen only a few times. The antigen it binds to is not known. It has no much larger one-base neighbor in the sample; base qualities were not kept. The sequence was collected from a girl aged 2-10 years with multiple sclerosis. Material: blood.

CDR3 protein: CASSTTGGLYGYTF. The sequenced DNA is TGTGCCAGCAGCACCACCGGGGGTCTCTATGGCTACACCTTC. The chain couples TRBV27 to TRBJ1-2; a tentative D call is TRBD1 (5 bases match). The CDR3 covers 14 residues, taking in both the cysteine and the phenylalanine. The read is trimmed to its CDR3 DNA, 42 bases read in frame from base 1. Trimming costs V 6 bases and J 4 bases, and their ends lie 15 bases apart. Via the germline V gene (reference sequence), CDR1 is MNHEY and CDR2 SMNVEV.